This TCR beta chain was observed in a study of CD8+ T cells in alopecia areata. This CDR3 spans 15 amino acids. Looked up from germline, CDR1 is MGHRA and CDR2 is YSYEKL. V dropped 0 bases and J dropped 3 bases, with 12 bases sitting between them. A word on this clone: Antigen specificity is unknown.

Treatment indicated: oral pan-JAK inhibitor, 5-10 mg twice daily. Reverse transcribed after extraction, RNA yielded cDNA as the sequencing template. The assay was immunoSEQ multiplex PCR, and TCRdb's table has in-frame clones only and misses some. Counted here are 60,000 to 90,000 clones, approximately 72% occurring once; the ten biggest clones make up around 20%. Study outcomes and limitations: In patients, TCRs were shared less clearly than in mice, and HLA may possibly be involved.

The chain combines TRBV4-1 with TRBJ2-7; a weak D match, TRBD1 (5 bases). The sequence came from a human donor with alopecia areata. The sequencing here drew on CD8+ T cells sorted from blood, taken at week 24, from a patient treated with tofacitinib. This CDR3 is CASSQDLPQGYEQYF. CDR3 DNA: TGCGCCAGCAGCCAAGATTTACCGCAGGGCTACGAGCAGTACTTC.